These 23 T cell receptor beta chains share one sample of origin, sequenced in a study of blood T cell repertoires in COVID-19. TCRdb's table, derived via immunoSEQ multiplex PCR, lists solely in-frame clones and lacks some. The sample has 120,000 or so clones, over 80% seen once; the top ten hold around 3.9%. The material sequenced was PBMCs or T cells enriched from blood (not recorded which). These receptors were obtained from a woman aged 25 to 39 who had recovered from COVID-19.

This rearrangement joins TRBV19 to TRBJ1-1; D is perhaps TRBD1 (6 bases). CDR1 is LNHDA, CDR2 SQIVND, per germline (reference sequence). The CDR3 has 14 residues. The CDR3 protein is CATSGQFMNTEAFF. The CDR3 nucleotides read TGTGCTACTTCCGGACAGTTCATGAACACTGAAGCTTTCTTT.

The genes are TRBV2 and TRBJ2-7; no definite D call. Germline V lookup: CDR1 SNHLY, CDR2 FYNNEI. This CDR3 region has 14 residues. V shed 4 bases and J shed 6 bases, with 16 bases lying between them. The CDR3 nucleotides are TGTGCCAGCAGTGCCCGACCCGGTCTAGTCGAGCAGTACTTC. Translation gives CASSARPGLVEQYF.

V and J are TRBV5-1 and TRBJ1-1; D remains ambiguous. The CDR3 covers 13 residues. The V and J ends lost 0 bases and 5 bases respectively, with 8 bases between them. Germline V CDR1 and CDR2: SGHRS, YFSETQ. The CDR3 loop is CASSLGTGTEAFF. CDR3 DNA sequence: TGCGCCAGCAGCTTGGGGACGGGGACTGAAGCTTTCTTT.

The rearrangement uses TRBV20-1 and TRBJ2-1; TRBD2 agrees at 8 bases. The CDR3 sequence is 10 residues long. With 8 bases clipped from V and 15 bases from J, the junction kept 9 bases outside the gene matches. Germline lookup yields CDR1 DFQATT and CDR2 SNEGSKA (reference sequence). CDR3 loop: CSPGGRQGFF. The CDR3 DNA reads as TGCAGTCCGGGCGGGAGGCAGGGGTTCTTC.

The V gene is TRBV7-2, the J gene TRBJ2-7; D is unresolved. Trimming left V 1 base short and J 5 bases short, with 9 bases between. Germline V gives CDR1 SGHTA, CDR2 FQGNSA. CDR3 length equals 13 residues. The CDR3 sequence: CASSLGGWNEQYF. As DNA, the CDR3 is TGTGCCAGCAGCTTAGGAGGCTGGAACGAGCAGTACTTC.

The chain couples TRBV7-9 to TRBJ2-3, with D tentatively TRBD2 (5 bases). Germline-derived CDR1 and CDR2 are SEHNR and FQNEAQ (reference sequence). The CDR3 has 14 amino acids. Between the trimmed V and J ends, which lost 1 base and 5 bases, there was a span of 10 bases. Written as DNA, the CDR3 is TGTGCCAGCAGCTTAGTGCGGGCCGGAGATACGCAGTATTTT. Translation: CASSLVRAGDTQYF.

The sample holds one count of this clone. The gene calls are TRBV9 and TRBJ2-3; maybe TRBD2 (6 bases). CDR1 is SGDLS, CDR2 YYNGEE, per germline. The V and J ends lost 4 bases and 0 bases respectively, with 9 bases between them. This CDR3 contains 14 residues. CDR3 sequence: CASSPGTSTDTQYF. CDR3 DNA sequence: TGTGCCAGCAGCCCTGGGACTAGCACAGATACGCAGTATTTT.

This clone turned up a few times. CDR3 DNA: TGTGCCAGCAGCTTAGTTGGGGCAAGTCTGAACACTGAAGCTTTCTTT. Protein: CASSLVGASLNTEAFF. V gene TRBV7-2 combines with J gene TRBJ1-1; D possibly corresponds to TRBD1 (5 bases). Trimming pared 1 base from V and 0 bases from J, leaving 12 bases between. The CDR3 is 16 amino acids. Germline CDR1 reads SGHTA; CDR2 reads FQGNSA.

Only one count was recorded for this clone. The rearrangement links TRBV5-4 to TRBJ2-4; 10 bases are a match to TRBD2. V gave up 0 bases and J gave up 9 bases; unmatched junction bases: 9. CDR3 length equals 16 residues. Germline assignment: CDR1 SGHNT and CDR2 YYREEE (reference sequence). DNA of the CDR3: TGTGCCAGCAGCTTGGCGGCTAGCGGGAGCAATGTCATTCAGTACTTC. Its protein is CASSLAASGSNVIQYF.

This sequence joins TRBV6-4 and TRBJ2-3; TRBD1 matches 8 bases. The CDR3 consists of 15 residues. The germline V gene has CDR1 MRHNA and CDR2 SNTAGT. V trimming: 3 bases; J trimming: 2 bases; junction bases outside the gene matches: 4. The CDR3 reads CASSEGGQVTDTQYF. CDR3 sequence (DNA): TGTGCCAGCAGTGAAGGGGGACAGGTCACAGATACGCAGTATTTT.

This clone was observed a handful of times. Other DNA sequences in the same sample also yield this CDR3. V is TRBV7-2 and J is TRBJ2-7; 8 nucleotides match TRBD1. Germline-derived CDR1 and CDR2 are SGHTA and FQGNSA. The CDR3 extends over 15 amino acids. After removal of 4 bases from V and 4 bases from J, the junction contained 9 bases not matched to a gene. DNA for the CDR3: TGTGCCAGCAGCTGGACCGGGACAGGAGGGTACGAGCAGTACTTC. Translation gives CASSWTGTGGYEQYF. The complete variable domain, with remaining parts taken from reference TRBV7-2 and TRBJ2-7, reads GAGVSQSPSNKVTEKGKDVELRCDPISGHTALYWYRQSLGQGLEFLIYFQGNSAPDKSGLPSDRFSAERTGGSVSTLTIQRTQQEDSAVYLCASSWTGTGGYEQYFGPGTRLTVT.

This chain joins TRBV6-4 and TRBJ2-2, with TRBD1 matching over 10 bases. The V segment lost 5 bases and the J segment 7 bases; nucleotides outside the gene matches: 4. Germline V gene sequence: CDR1 MRHNA, CDR2 SNTAGT. The CDR3 covers 14 residues. The CDR3 DNA is TGTGCCAGCAGTCCGGGACAGGGGATCGGGGAGCTGTTTTTT. Protein sequence: CASSPGQGIGELFF.

The chain couples TRBV4-1 to TRBJ2-2; no clear D. Germline assignment: CDR1 MGHRA and CDR2 YSYEKL. The CDR3 totals 14 residues. V lost 4 bases and J 1 base, leaving 7 bases between the germline ends. The CDR3 region is CASSRSRNTGELFF. CDR3 coding DNA: TGCGCCAGCAGCCGGAGCAGGAACACCGGGGAGCTGTTTTTT.

This clone was counted between two and nine times. The V gene is TRBV7-8, the J gene TRBJ2-1, with 7 bases lining up with TRBD2. Per the germline V gene, CDR1 is SGHVS and CDR2 is FQNEAQ. The CDR3 length is 14 residues. V dropped 5 bases and J dropped 7; count of bases not matched to a gene: 8. This chain's CDR3 is CASSGGSLRNEQFF. CDR3 DNA sequence: TGTGCCAGCAGCGGCGGGAGTCTACGGAATGAGCAGTTCTTC.

The rearrangement uses TRBV7-2 and TRBJ2-7; weak D call: TRBD1 (6 bases). The CDR3 length is 13 residues. Germline V gives CDR1 SGHTA, CDR2 FQGNSA. V was shortened by 3 bases and J by 6 bases, with 12 bases between the two germline ends. CDR3 loop: CASSFDYRVEQYF. Here the CDR3 DNA reads TGTGCCAGCAGCTTCGATTACAGGGTCGAGCAGTACTTC.

This chain joins TRBV2 and TRBJ2-4, with 9 bases identical to TRBD1. In germline, CDR1 is SNHLY, CDR2 FYNNEI. The CDR3 extends over 13 amino acids. Germline trimming cut 6 bases from V and 3 bases from J; bases unmatched to any gene: 0. Here the CDR3 DNA reads TGTGCCAGCAGGACAGGGGGCAAAAACATTCAGTACTTC. It specifies CASRTGGKNIQYF.

The V call is TRBV7-8, the J call TRBJ1-3; TRBD1 matches at 7 bases. CDR3 length: 15 residues. Unmatched junction bases numbered 4, after V lost 5 bases and J lost 0 bases. Germline V CDR1 and CDR2: SGHVS, FQNEAQ. This CDR3 is CASSRDSDSGNTIYF. The CDR3 coding sequence is TGTGCCAGCAGCCGGGACAGCGACTCTGGAAACACCATATATTTT. Using reference TRBV7-8 and TRBJ1-3 for the parts outside the CDR3, the full variable domain is GAGVSQSPRYKVAKRGQDVALRCDPISGHVSLFWYQQALGQGPEFLTYFQNEAQLDKSGLPSDRFFAERPEGSVSTLKIQRTQQEDSAVYLCASSRDSDSGNTIYFGEGSWLTVV.

The chain couples TRBV6-5 to TRBJ2-7; 7 nucleotides line up with TRBD2. V lost 10 bases and J lost 5; bases outside the gene matches: 17. Germline V gene sequence: CDR1 MNHEY, CDR2 SVGAGI. The CDR3 is made up of 15 amino acids. The CDR3 region is CATKSGSGGANEQYF. The CDR3 nucleotides are TGTGCCACCAAATCGGGCTCGGGGGGAGCTAACGAGCAGTACTTC.

This sequence joins TRBV5-1 and TRBJ1-1; possibly TRBD1 for D (5 bases). CDR1 is SGHRS, CDR2 YFSETQ, per germline. The ends were cut back, 2 bases at V and 0 bases at J, with 11 bases in the middle. This CDR3 contains 15 residues. CDR3 sequence reads: CASSLRGGMNTEAFF. DNA for the CDR3: TGCGCCAGCAGCTTACGGGGGGGTATGAACACTGAAGCTTTCTTT. Full variable domain (missing parts from reference TRBV5-1 and TRBJ1-1): KAGVTQTPRYLIKTRGQQVTLSCSPISGHRSVSWYQQTPGQGLQFLFEYFSETQRNKGNFPGRFSGRQFSNSRSEMNVSTLELGDSALYLCASSLRGGMNTEAFFGQGTRLTVV.

The chain recombines TRBV4-1 with TRBJ2-3; 9 bases align to TRBD2. V shed 3 bases and J 2 bases; nucleotides not matched to a gene: 6. The CDR3 spans 16 residues. CDR1 is MGHRA, CDR2 YSYEKL, per germline. This CDR3 reads CASSQQTSGFTDTQYF. The CDR3 DNA is TGCGCCAGCAGCCAGCAGACTAGCGGATTCACAGATACGCAGTATTTT.

This sequence joins TRBV19 and TRBJ2-7; TRBD1 is a possible D gene (6 bases). Trimming stripped 1 base from V and 3 bases from J, with 7 bases between. This CDR3 has 13 residues. CDR1 and CDR2 (germline): LNHDA, SQIVND (reference sequence). In nucleotides, the CDR3 is TGTGCCAGTAGTATAGCACAGGGCTACGAGCAGTACTTC. Protein product: CASSIAQGYEQYF.

CDR3 sequence reads: CASSLGAGLELETQYF. In DNA form, the CDR3 reads TGTGCCAGCAGTTTGGGGGCAGGGCTGGAGCTTGAGACCCAGTACTTC. The chain employs TRBV27 and TRBJ2-5; TRBD1 might be the D (6 bases). V was trimmed by 3 bases and J by 5 bases, leaving 19 bases between them. CDR3 length equals 16 residues. CDR1 is MNHEY and CDR2 is SMNVEV in the germline V gene (reference sequence).

The genes are TRBV9 and TRBJ1-1; D is possibly TRBD1 (6 bases). Germline values: CDR1 SGDLS, CDR2 YYNGEE. V was trimmed by 5 bases and J by 0 bases, leaving 8 bases between them. There are 13 residues in the CDR3. The CDR3, as DNA: TGTGCCAGCAGACAGGGCCTGAACACTGAAGCTTTCTTT. Its translation: CASRQGLNTEAFF.